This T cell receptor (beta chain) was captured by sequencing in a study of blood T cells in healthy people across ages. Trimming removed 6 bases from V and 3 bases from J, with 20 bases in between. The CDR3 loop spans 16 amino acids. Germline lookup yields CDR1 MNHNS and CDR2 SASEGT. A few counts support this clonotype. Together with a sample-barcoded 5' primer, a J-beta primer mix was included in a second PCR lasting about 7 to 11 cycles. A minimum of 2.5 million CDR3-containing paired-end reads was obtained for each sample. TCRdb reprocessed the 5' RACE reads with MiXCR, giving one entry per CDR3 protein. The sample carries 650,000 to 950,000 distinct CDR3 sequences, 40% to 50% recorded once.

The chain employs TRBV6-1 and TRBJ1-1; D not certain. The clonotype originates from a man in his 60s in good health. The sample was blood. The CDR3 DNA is TGTGCCAGCAGCCAAATCCCGACGAGGATGTACACTGAAGCTTTCTTT. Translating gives CASSQIPTRMYTEAFF.